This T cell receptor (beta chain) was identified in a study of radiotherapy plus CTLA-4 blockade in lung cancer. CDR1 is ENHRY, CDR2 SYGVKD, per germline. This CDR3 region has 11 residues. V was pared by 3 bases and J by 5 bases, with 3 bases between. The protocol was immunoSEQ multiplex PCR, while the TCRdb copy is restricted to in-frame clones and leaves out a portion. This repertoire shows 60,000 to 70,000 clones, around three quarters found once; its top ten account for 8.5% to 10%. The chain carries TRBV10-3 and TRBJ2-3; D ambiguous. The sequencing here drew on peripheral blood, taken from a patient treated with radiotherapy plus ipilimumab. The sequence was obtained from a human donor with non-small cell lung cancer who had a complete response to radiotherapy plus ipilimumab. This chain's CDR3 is CAISDLDTQYF. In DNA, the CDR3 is TGTGCCATCAGTGATCTAGATACGCAGTATTTT.